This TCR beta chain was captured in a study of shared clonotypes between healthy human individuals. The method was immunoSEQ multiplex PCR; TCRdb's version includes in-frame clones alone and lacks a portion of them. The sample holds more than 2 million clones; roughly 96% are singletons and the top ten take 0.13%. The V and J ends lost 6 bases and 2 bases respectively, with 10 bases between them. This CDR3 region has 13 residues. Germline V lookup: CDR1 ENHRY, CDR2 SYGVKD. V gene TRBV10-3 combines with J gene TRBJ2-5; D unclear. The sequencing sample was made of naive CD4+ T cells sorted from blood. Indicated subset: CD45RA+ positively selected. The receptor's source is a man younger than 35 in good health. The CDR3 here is CAISLDLQETQYF. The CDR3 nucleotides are TGTGCCATCAGCCTGGATCTGCAAGAGACCCAGTACTTC.